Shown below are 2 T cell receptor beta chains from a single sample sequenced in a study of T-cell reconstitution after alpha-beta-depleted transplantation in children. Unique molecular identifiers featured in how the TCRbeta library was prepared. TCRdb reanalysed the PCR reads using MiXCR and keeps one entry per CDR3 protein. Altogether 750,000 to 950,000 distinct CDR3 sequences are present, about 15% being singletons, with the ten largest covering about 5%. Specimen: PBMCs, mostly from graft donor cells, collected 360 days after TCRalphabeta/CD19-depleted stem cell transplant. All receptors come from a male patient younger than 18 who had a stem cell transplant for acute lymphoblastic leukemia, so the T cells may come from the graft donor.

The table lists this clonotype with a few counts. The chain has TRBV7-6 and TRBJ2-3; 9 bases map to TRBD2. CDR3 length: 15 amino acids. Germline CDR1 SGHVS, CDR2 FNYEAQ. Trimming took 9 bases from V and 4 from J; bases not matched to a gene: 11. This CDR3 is CARRESGRLSDTQYF. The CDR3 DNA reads TGTGCCAGGCGGGAGAGCGGGAGGTTGTCAGATACGCAGTATTTT.

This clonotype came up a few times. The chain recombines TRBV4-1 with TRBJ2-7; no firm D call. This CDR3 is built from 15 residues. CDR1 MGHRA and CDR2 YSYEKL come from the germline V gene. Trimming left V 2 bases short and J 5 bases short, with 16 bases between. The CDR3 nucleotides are TGCGCCAGCAGCCAACTATGGGCGACCCGAGACGAGCAGTACTTC. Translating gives CASSQLWATRDEQYF.